A selection of T cell receptor beta chains follows, all from one sample in a study of long-term antiretroviral therapy in people with HIV. Data came from immunoSEQ multiplex PCR; TCRdb stores just in-frame clones and leaves some out. The sample shows under 30,000 clones, about 96% of them seen only once. The source was unsorted PBMCs, collected roughly 6.3 years after starting antiretroviral therapy. The source is a man younger than 45 with HIV. The CDR3 runs from the conserved cysteine through the conserved F or W. The D gene is left open where the match is weak. Clone size is given for some rows only: seen once, a few or many times, or a class if the clone is expanded.

J	V	D	size	DNA	CDR3
TRBJ2-2	TRBV19	-	-	TGTGCCAGTAGTAGATCGAGCGGGCTTAACACCGGGGAGCTGTTTTTT	CASSRSSGLNTGELFF
TRBJ1-3	TRBV7-2	-	-	TGTGCCAGCAGCCCCGGTGGGACTGGAAACACCATATATTTT	CASSPGGTGNTIYF
TRBJ2-7	TRBV27	TRBD1	-	TGTGCCAGCAGTTCATTACGGGACAGGGGGATCGAGCAGTACTTC	CASSSLRDRGIEQYF
TRBJ1-2	TRBV7-9	-	-	TGTGCCAGCAGCTTAGGAGAAATGCGGGGCTACACCTTC	CASSLGEMRGYTF
TRBJ1-5	TRBV27	-	-	TGTGCCAGCGGTTCTTCGAGAAATCAGCCCCAGCATTTT	CASGSSRNQPQHF
TRBJ2-1	TRBV27	-	-	TGTGCCAGCCGGGGCGGGACACCATACAATGAGCAGTTCTTC	CASRGGTPYNEQFF
TRBJ2-5	TRBV11-2	TRBD1	-	TGTGCCAGCAGCTTCGGGACAGGGGATCAAGAGACCCAGTACTTC	CASSFGTGDQETQYF
TRBJ2-5	TRBV29-1	-	-	TGCAGCCTCGGACGGCAAGGAGAGACCCAGTACTTC	CSLGRQGETQYF
TRBJ2-6	TRBV6-4	TRBD1	-	TGTGCCAGCAGTGACTCTGACAGGGGAAGCTCTGGGGCCAACGTCCTGACTTTC	CASSDSDRGSSGANVLTF
TRBJ2-1	TRBV6-5	TRBD1	-	TGTGCCAGCAGAACGAAGACAGGGTTCGAGCAGTTCTTC	CASRTKTGFEQFF
TRBJ2-7	TRBV5-1	-	-	TGCGCCAGCAGCTTGGACCCTTTCCCGAGCTCCTACGAGCAGTACTTC	CASSLDPFPSSYEQYF
TRBJ2-5	TRBV11-1	TRBD2	-	TGTGCCAGCAGCCCGACGGGCGGGGGTTTATTAGAGACCCAGTACTTC	CASSPTGGGLLETQYF
TRBJ1-2	TRBV5-6	-	-	TGTGCCAGCAGCTTCGGTCCAGGGAACGGCTATGGCTACACCTTC	CASSFGPGNGYGYTF
TRBJ1-3	TRBV30	TRBD1	few	TGTGCCCATTGGGTAAACAGGGGCTCTGGAAACACCATATATTTT	CAHWVNRGSGNTIYF
TRBJ2-1	TRBV19	-	-	TGTGCCAGTAGTATCGGGAGCTCCTACAATGAGCAGTTCTTC	CASSIGSSYNEQFF
TRBJ1-3	TRBV9	-	-	TGTGCCAGCAGCCCGGGGGGACGGTCCTCTGGAAACACCATATATTTT	CASSPGGRSSGNTIYF
TRBJ1-1	TRBV5-1	-	-	TGCGCCAGCAGCTTGGGACGGAACACTGAAGCTTTCTTT	CASSLGRNTEAFF
TRBJ2-2	TRBV5-4	-	-	TGTGCCAGCAGCTCCCTCCTAGAGACCGGGGAGCTGTTTTTT	CASSSLLETGELFF
TRBJ2-7	TRBV30	-	-	TGTGCCTGGACCGATACTGGCGCTTTCTCCTACGAGCAGTACTTC	CAWTDTGAFSYEQYF
TRBJ2-3	TRBV7-9	-	-	TGTGCCAGCAGCTTATGGATAGATACGCAGTATTTT	CASSLWIDTQYF
TRBJ1-1	TRBV6-1	TRBD1	-	TGTGCCAGCAGTGAATACAGGGGGGAAGCTTTCTTT	CASSEYRGEAFF
TRBJ2-7	TRBV19	TRBD1	-	TGTGCCAGTAGAGATTCCGGGACAGGGCGCGACGAGCAGTACTTC	CASRDSGTGRDEQYF
TRBJ1-1	TRBV5-1	-	-	TGCGCCAGCAGCTCCCTTCTGAACACTGAAGCTTTCTTT	CASSSLLNTEAFF
TRBJ2-7	TRBV7-9	-	-	TGCGCCAGCAGCCAAGACGGGGTCGGGAGAGGCGGCGAGCAGTACTTC	CASSQDGVGRGGEQYF
TRBJ2-1	TRBV7-2	TRBD2	once	TGTGCCAGCAGCTTAGCACTAGGACTAGCGGGAGGTCGGCAGTTCTTC	CASSLALGLAGGRQFF
TRBJ1-2	TRBV10-3	-	-	TGTGCCATCAGTGACCCCTCCGGTTTTTATGGCTACACCTTC	CAISDPSGFYGYTF
TRBJ2-1	TRBV11-3	TRBD2	-	TGTGCCAGCAGCGGGGGGACTAGCGGGAGGAGGGATGAGCAGTTCTTC	CASSGGTSGRRDEQFF
TRBJ2-3	TRBV7-2	-	-	TGTGCCAGCAGCGTCGGGACTCCACCCACAGATACGCAGTATTTT	CASSVGTPPTDTQYF
TRBJ2-2	TRBV9	TRBD1	once	TGTGCCAGCAGTCACCCAGGGACAGAGAGCGCGAACACCGGGGAGCTGTTTTTT	CASSHPGTESANTGELFF
TRBJ1-3	TRBV19	-	-	TGTGCCAGTAGTCCACTGATATTGCGCTCTGGAAACACCATATATTTT	CASSPLILRSGNTIYF
TRBJ2-1	TRBV5-1	-	-	TGCGCCAGCAGCTTGGGCCTCAATGAGCAGTTCTTC	CASSLGLNEQFF
TRBJ2-2	TRBV30	-	-	TGTGCCTGGTCCCGTCGTCTGAACACCGGGGAGCTGTTTTTT	CAWSRRLNTGELFF
TRBJ2-7	TRBV7-9	-	-	TGTGCCAGCAGCCGTCCGCCGGGCTCTTACGAGCAGTACTTC	CASSRPPGSYEQYF
TRBJ2-3	TRBV5-4	-	-	TGTGCCAGCAGCTTGGCGGGGAGCACAGATACGCAGTATTTT	CASSLAGSTDTQYF
TRBJ1-6	TRBV5-5	-	-	TGTGCCAGCAGACACGGCTCCTATAATTCACCCCTCCACTTT	CASRHGSYNSPLHF
TRBJ2-3	TRBV9	-	-	TGTGCCAGCAGCGTACAGCCGGCTTTAGCGATGGAAGATACGCAGTATTTT	CASSVQPALAMEDTQYF
TRBJ2-1	TRBV6-5	-	-	TGTGCCAGCAGTTACTCGACCCTAAACAATGAGCAGTTCTTC	CASSYSTLNNEQFF
TRBJ1-1	TRBV11-2	-	-	TGTGCCAGCAGCTTAGGAGGGAGGAGGGGCTCGCACACTGAAGCTTTCTTT	CASSLGGRRGSHTEAFF
TRBJ2-1	TRBV6-5	-	-	TGTGCCAGCGGTTACTCCGGTGACTACAATGAGCAGTTCTTC	CASGYSGDYNEQFF
TRBJ1-5	TRBV6-1	-	-	TGTGCCAGCACCACTCAAGGGCCGGCAAATCAGCCCCAGCATTTT	CASTTQGPANQPQHF
TRBJ2-3	TRBV5-8	TRBD2	-	TGTGCCAGCAGCGAACTAGCGGGGAGCACAGATACGCAGTATTTT	CASSELAGSTDTQYF
TRBJ2-3	TRBV6-4	TRBD1	once	TGTGCCAGCAGTGACGGACAGGGCACAGATACGCAGTATTTT	CASSDGQGTDTQYF
TRBJ2-7	TRBV10-3	TRBD1	-	TGTGCCATCAGTGTCCCGGGACAGGCGACTTACGAGCAGTACTTC	CAISVPGQATYEQYF
TRBJ1-1	TRBV21-1	-	-	TGTGCCAGCAGCACTGGACAGACTAACAATTCGGACACTGAAGCTTTCTTT	CASSTGQTNNSDTEAFF
TRBJ2-7	TRBV7-8	TRBD1	-	TGTGCCAGCAGCTTAGCCGGGACAGCGATCTCCTACGAGCAGTACTTC	CASSLAGTAISYEQYF
TRBJ2-7	TRBV10-3	TRBD1	-	TGTGCCATCAGGGCAGGAGGGACAGGGAACTCCTACGAGCAGTACTTC	CAIRAGGTGNSYEQYF
TRBJ2-3	TRBV9	-	-	TGTGCCAGCAGCATCAGCAACGGACAAGGAAAGACAGATACGCAGTATTTT	CASSISNGQGKTDTQYF
TRBJ2-6	TRBV6-5	-	-	TGTGCCAGCAGTACTAACAACGTCCTGACTTTC	CASSTNNVLTF
TRBJ2-7	TRBV15	-	-	TGTGCCACCAGCAGAGGCGGGACCGAGCAGTACTTC	CATSRGGTEQYF